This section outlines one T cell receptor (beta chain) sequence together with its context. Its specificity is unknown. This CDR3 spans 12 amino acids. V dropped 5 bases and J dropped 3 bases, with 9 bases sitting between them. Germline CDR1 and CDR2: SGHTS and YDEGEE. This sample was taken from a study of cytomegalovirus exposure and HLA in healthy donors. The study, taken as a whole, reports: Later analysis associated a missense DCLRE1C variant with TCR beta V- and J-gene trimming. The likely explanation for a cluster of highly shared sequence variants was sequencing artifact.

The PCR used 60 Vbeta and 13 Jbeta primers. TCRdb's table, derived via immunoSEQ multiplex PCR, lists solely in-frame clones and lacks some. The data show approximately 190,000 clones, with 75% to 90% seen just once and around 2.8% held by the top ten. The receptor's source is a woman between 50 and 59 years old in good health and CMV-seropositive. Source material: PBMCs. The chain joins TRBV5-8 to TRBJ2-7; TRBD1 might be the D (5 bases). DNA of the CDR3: TGTGCCAGCAGAGGGGTTTTCTACGAGCAGTACTTC. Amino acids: CASRGVFYEQYF.